This T cell receptor (beta chain) was recovered during a study of T cells after yellow fever vaccination. A remark on this clonotype: Its target is unknown.

Study-wide results and limits: Only a minor proportion of clonotypes was detected across both CD4 and CD8 compartments.

A process of 5'RACE template switching, which added a universal primer site and UMIs, was used to make TCR cDNA. A single record per CDR3 protein comes from TCRdb applying MiXCR to the 5' RACE reads. This sample has some 220,000 distinct CDR3 sequences, with approximately 3% found just once. Germline V CDR1 and CDR2: KGHSH, LQKENI. This CDR3 region has 15 residues. Trimming left V 2 bases short and J 5 bases short, with 13 bases between. This TCR derives from a man aged 18 to 30 who received the YFV17D yellow fever vaccine. The J gene is TRBJ1-5, the V gene TRBV18; weak D call: TRBD1 (6 bases). The sequences come from CD4+ T cells sorted from PBMCs, collected 10 days after the yellow fever booster vaccination. The CDR3 spells CASSPGGGGYQPQHF. CDR3 sequence (DNA): TGTGCCAGCTCACCAGGCGGGGGGGGCTATCAGCCCCAGCATTTT.